Shown below are 25 T cell receptor beta chains from a single sample sequenced in a study of T cell repertoires in cytomegalovirus infection. No antigens are known for them. TCRdb analysed the reads with MiXCR anew, one entry per CDR3 protein. Among roughly 990,000 distinct CDR3 sequences, about 33% were seen once, and the ten largest hold about an eighth. The material was cultured CD8+ T cells from PBMCs, obtained from culture after CMV antigen stimulation. Every receptor here comes from a human donor in good health (CMV status not recorded). Some clones in this sample may be carry-over from other donors' samples.

The rearrangement links TRBV24-1 to TRBJ2-1, with 8 bases matching TRBD1. Germline CDR1 and CDR2: KGHDR and SFDVKD. With V trimmed by 7 bases and J by 2 bases, 6 bases remained unmatched. The CDR3 contains 15 residues. CDR3 coding DNA: TGTGCCACCAGCCCCGGGACAGGCCCCTACAATGAGCAGTTCTTC. Its protein product is CATSPGTGPYNEQFF.

The chain has TRBV15 and TRBJ2-3; D might be TRBD2 (5 bases). The CDR3 is 17 residues long. Germline V lookup: CDR1 LNHNV, CDR2 YYDKDF (reference sequence). Trimming pared 1 base from V and 2 bases from J, leaving 16 bases between. The CDR3 DNA reads TGTGCCACCAGCAGAGTTATCAGCGCGGGCCCCACAGATACGCAGTATTTT. This encodes CATSRVISAGPTDTQYF.

This sequence joins TRBV6-4 and TRBJ2-2, with TRBD1 matching over 8 bases. The CDR3 loop spans 14 amino acids. Trimming cost V 5 bases and J 7 bases; bases outside gene matches: 6. Germline assignment: CDR1 MRHNA and CDR2 SNTAGT. CDR3 sequence (DNA): TGTGCCAGCAGTCACCTCGACAGGGGCGGGGAGCTGTTTTTT. As protein: CASSHLDRGGELFF.

The chain has TRBV5-6 and TRBJ2-7; D is tentatively TRBD1 or TRBD2 (7 bases each). Trimming cost V 4 bases and J 4 bases, with 21 bases left between them. The length of the CDR3 is 16 residues. Per germline, CDR1 SGHDT and CDR2 YYEEEE. The CDR3: CASSLRWEGAQYEQYV. For the CDR3, the DNA is TGTGCCAGCAGCCTCCGCTGGGAGGGGGCTCAATACGAGCAGTACGTC.

The rearrangement links TRBV7-3 to TRBJ2-2; TRBD2 might be the D (6 bases). Germline CDR1 SGHTA, CDR2 FQGTGA. The CDR3 extends over 14 amino acids. V was clipped by 4 bases and J by 4 bases, with 10 bases between them. The chain's CDR3 is CASSSGGVTGELFF. The CDR3, as DNA: TGTGCCAGCAGCTCGGGCGGGGTCACCGGGGAGCTGTTTTTT.

As to this clonotype: The CDR3 ends on some other residue instead of the conserved phenylalanine or tryptophan, so this is likely a read error. The chain joins TRBV28 to TRBJ2-2; the D gene could be TRBD1 or TRBD2 (6 bases each). The CDR3 covers 15 residues. Trimming removed 3 bases from V and 5 bases from J, with 13 bases in between. CDR1 is MDHEN and CDR2 is SYDVKM in the germline V gene. CDR3 region: CASSFLAGQTGELFS. The CDR3, as DNA: TGTGCCAGCAGTTTTTTGGCGGGACAAACCGGGGAGCTGTTTTCT.

The chain combines TRBV9 with TRBJ1-2; D not resolved. V was cut by 3 bases and J by 4 bases, with 13 bases left in between. The CDR3 is made up of 14 amino acids. Germline loops: CDR1 SGDLS, CDR2 YYNGEE. The CDR3 protein is CASSGRKQTYGYTF. The CDR3 nucleotides are TGTGCCAGCAGCGGGAGGAAGCAGACCTATGGCTACACCTTC.

This clonotype showed up just a few times. The J gene is TRBJ1-1, the V gene TRBV2; D is possibly TRBD1 (6 bases). Trimming pared 11 bases from V and 3 bases from J, leaving 19 bases between. Germline CDR1 is SNHLY and CDR2 is FYNNEI. There are 14 residues in the CDR3. CDR3 DNA: TGTGCCGTCAACAGGGAGGGTCGGGACACTGAAGCTTTCTTT. As protein: CAVNREGRDTEAFF.

This clonotype was found a few times. The J gene is TRBJ1-2, the V gene TRBV27, with TRBD1 identical over 10 bases. The CDR3 is 14 residues long. Unmatched junction bases numbered 6, after V lost 8 bases and J lost 3 bases. Germline CDR1 and CDR2: MNHEY and SMNVEV (reference sequence). The DNA of the CDR3 is TGTGCCAGCGGTCGTGGGACAGGGGACTATGGCTACACCTTC. Its translation is CASGRGTGDYGYTF.

The rearrangement links TRBV29-1 to TRBJ1-2, with 9 bases aligning to TRBD1. The V segment lost 3 bases and the J segment 4 bases; nucleotides outside the gene matches: 9. The CDR3 loop spans 15 amino acids. CDR1 and CDR2 from the germline V gene are SQVTM and ANQGSEA. The CDR3 nucleotides are TGCAGCGTTGATCTTACAGGGGGCGCGGTCTATGGCTACACCTTC. Translated, it gives CSVDLTGGAVYGYTF.

This clonotype was recorded a few times. The V gene is TRBV27, the J gene TRBJ2-1; 8 nucleotides line up with TRBD2. This CDR3 is 19 amino acids long. The germline V gene encodes CDR1 MNHEY and CDR2 SMNVEV (reference sequence). Trimming at V came to 4 bases and at J to 1 base, leaving 15 bases not matched to a gene. Here the CDR3 DNA reads TGTGCCAGCAGTTACCCCGGAGCGGGGGCCCCCCGGTCCTACAATGAGCAGTTCTTC. Its protein product is CASSYPGAGAPRSYNEQFF.

This clonotype was found a few times. The junction departs from germline at one end; a sequencing error may be responsible. V usage is TRBV5-8 and J usage is TRBJ2-2, with a weak D call TRBD2 (5 bases). The germline V gene has CDR1 SGHTS and CDR2 YDEGEE. The CDR3 is made up of 14 amino acids. CDR3 DNA sequence: TGTGCCCGCAGCACGGGGTCGCCCACCGGGGAGCTGTTTTTT. Protein: CARSTGSPTGELFF.

This clonotype occurred a few times. This sequence joins TRBV7-2 and TRBJ1-2; a possible D gene is TRBD1 (6 bases). CDR3 length equals 14 residues. Trimming cost V 5 bases and J 3 bases, with 13 bases left between them. Germline V gives CDR1 SGHTA, CDR2 FQGNSA. CDR3 coding DNA: TGTGCCAGCAGCATACAGGGCCGCCACTATGGCTACACCTTC. This codes for CASSIQGRHYGYTF.

This clonotype showed up just a few times. V gene TRBV6-1 combines with J gene TRBJ1-2; 10 bases are shared with TRBD1. Unmatched junction bases numbered 4, after V lost 7 bases and J lost 2 bases. The germline gives CDR1 MNHNS, CDR2 SASEGT. The CDR3 extends over 14 amino acids. CDR3 loop: CASTATGGNYGYTF. The CDR3, as DNA: TGTGCCAGCACCGCGACAGGGGGCAACTATGGCTACACCTTC.

The chain combines TRBV5-6 with TRBJ2-3; 9 nucleotides agree with TRBD2. The CDR3 has 16 residues. The J segment lost 0 bases and the V segment lost 4 bases, leaving 6 bases of the junction unmatched. Germline V gene data show CDR1 as SGHDT and CDR2 as YYEEEE. The CDR3 nucleotides read TGTGCCAGCAGCCCGCGGGGGGGTTACAGCACAGATACGCAGTATTTT. This translates into CASSPRGGYSTDTQYF.

The chain links TRBV2 to TRBJ1-1; possibly TRBD1 for D (5 bases). Trimming took 5 bases from V and 6 from J, leaving 16 bases between them. The CDR3 has 14 amino acids. Germline CDR1 SNHLY, CDR2 FYNNEI. The CDR3 nucleotides read TGTGCCAGCAGTCCCTCGACAGCGGTCGCTGAAGCTTTCTTT. It encodes CASSPSTAVAEAFF. Using reference TRBV2 and TRBJ1-1 for the parts outside the CDR3, the full variable domain is EPEVTQTPSHQVTQMGQEVILRCVPISNHLYFYWYRQILGQKVEFLVSFYNNEISEKSEIFDDQFSVERPDGSNFTLKIRSTKLEDSAMYFCASSPSTAVAEAFFGQGTRLTVV.

This clonotype has only a few counts. V usage is TRBV6-5 and J usage is TRBJ1-5; 7 bases fit TRBD1. V lost 2 bases to trimming and J lost 7 bases; unmatched junction nucleotides: 5. The CDR3 sequence is 14 residues long. Germline lookup yields CDR1 MNHEY and CDR2 SVGAGI. The CDR3 nucleotides are TGTGCCAGCAGTTACACAGGGGTTTCGCAGCCCCAGCATTTT. Amino acid sequence: CASSYTGVSQPQHF.

The DNA of the CDR3 is TGTGCCAGCAGTTACTGGGCAGGAGAGGACTATGGCTACACCTTC. It codes for CASSYWAGEDYGYTF. The chain joins TRBV6-8 to TRBJ1-2; D is unclear. The CDR3 length is 15 residues. Per the germline V gene, CDR1 is MNHGY and CDR2 is SAAAGT. Trimming removed 1 base at V and 3 bases at J, with 12 bases between.

This clonotype has a count of ten or more. V and J are TRBV7-6 and TRBJ2-1, with TRBD1 as a possible D gene (5 bases). Germline V lookup: CDR1 SGHVS, CDR2 FNYEAQ. This CDR3 is built from 13 residues. V gave up 3 bases and J gave up 4 bases, with 7 bases separating them. CDR3 in DNA: TGTGCCAGCAGCTTGCAGGGTTACAATGAGCAGTTCTTC. Translating it yields CASSLQGYNEQFF.

This clonotype was seen a few times. The rearrangement joins TRBV5-4 to TRBJ2-1; tentatively, D is TRBD2 (5 bases). This CDR3 has 16 residues. CDR1 and CDR2 from the germline V gene are SGHNT and YYREEE (reference sequence). The V end lost 3 bases, the J end lost 2 bases, and 15 bases lay between the germline ends. Written as DNA, the CDR3 is TGTGCCAGCAGCTGGAGGACTGTTGTTCCCTACAATGAGCAGTTCTTC. This encodes CASSWRTVVPYNEQFF.

The rearrangement joins TRBV19 to TRBJ1-2; tentatively, D is TRBD1 (6 bases). There are 14 residues in the CDR3. Per the germline V gene, CDR1 is LNHDA and CDR2 is SQIVND (reference sequence). V was cut by 5 bases and J by 8 bases, with 18 bases left in between. The CDR3, as DNA: TGTGCCAGTAGTCCAAGAGACAGGCGTAACGGCTACACCTTC. Translating it yields CASSPRDRRNGYTF.

This chain joins TRBV19 and TRBJ2-2; possible D gene TRBD2, 6 bases. V shed 10 bases and J shed 5 bases, with 17 bases lying between them. Germline V gives CDR1 LNHDA, CDR2 SQIVND (reference sequence). The CDR3 runs 14 residues. CDR3 nucleotides: TGTGCCACCCGGGACTTTTTGAGGACCGGGGAGCTGTTTTTT. Protein: CATRDFLRTGELFF.

V is TRBV24-1 and J is TRBJ2-1, with D hard to call. The ends were cut back, 3 bases at V and 8 bases at J, with 16 bases in the middle. The CDR3 totals 15 residues. Germline values: CDR1 KGHDR, CDR2 SFDVKD. The CDR3 sequence is CATSDPRHVLDEQFF. DNA of the CDR3: TGTGCCACCAGTGATCCCAGACATGTTCTCGATGAGCAGTTCTTC.

The chain couples TRBV10-3 to TRBJ2-6, with D possibly TRBD1 on 6 matching bases. This CDR3 has 16 residues. CDR1 is ENHRY and CDR2 is SYGVKD in the germline V gene. V lost 6 bases and J 1 base, leaving 13 bases between the germline ends. In DNA, the CDR3 is TGTGCCATCAGCCCCTCTACAGGGTCTGGGGCCAACGTCCTGACTTTC. Translated, it gives CAISPSTGSGANVLTF.

This chain joins TRBV27 and TRBJ1-6, with D maybe TRBD1 (6 bases). CDR1 is MNHEY, CDR2 SMNVEV, per germline (reference sequence). V lost 2 bases to trimming and J lost 9 bases, with 11 bases between them. There are 14 residues in the CDR3. The CDR3, as DNA: TGTGCCAGCAGTTTAGGGGGGGCTAGTTCACCCCTCCACTTT. Its translation is CASSLGGASSPLHF.